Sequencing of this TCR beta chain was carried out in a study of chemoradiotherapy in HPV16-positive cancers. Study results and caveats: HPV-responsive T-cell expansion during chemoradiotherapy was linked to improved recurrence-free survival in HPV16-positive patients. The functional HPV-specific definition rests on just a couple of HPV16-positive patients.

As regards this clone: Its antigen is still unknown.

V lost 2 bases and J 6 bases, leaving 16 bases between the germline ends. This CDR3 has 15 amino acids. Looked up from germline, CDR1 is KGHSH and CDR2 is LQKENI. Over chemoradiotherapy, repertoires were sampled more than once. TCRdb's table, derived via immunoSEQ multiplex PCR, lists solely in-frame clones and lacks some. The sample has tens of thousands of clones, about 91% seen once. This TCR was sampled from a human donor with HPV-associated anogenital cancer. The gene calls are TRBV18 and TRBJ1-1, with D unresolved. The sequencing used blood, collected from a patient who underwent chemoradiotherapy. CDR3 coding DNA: TGTGCCAGCTCACCAGAGGCAGGACCGTCCTCTGAAGCTTTCTTT. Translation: CASSPEAGPSSEAFF. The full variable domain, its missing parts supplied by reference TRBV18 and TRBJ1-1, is NAGVMQNPRHLVRRRGQEARLRCSPMKGHSHVYWYRQLPEEGLKFMVYLQKENIIDESGMPKERFSAEFPKEGPSILRIQQVVRGDSAAYFCASSPEAGPSSEAFFGQGTRLTVV.